Presented here are 3 T cell receptor beta chains from one specimen sequenced in a study of cytomegalovirus exposure and HLA in healthy donors. The PCR was carried out with 60 Vbeta primers and 13 Jbeta primers. Sequenced by immunoSEQ multiplex PCR; TCRdb stores in-frame clones only, minus some. The sample has 150,000 to 200,000 clones; roughly 78% are singletons. Sequencing was done on a sample of PBMCs. These receptors all come from a woman in her 40s in good health and CMV-seronegative.

The rearrangement joins TRBV29-1 to TRBJ2-2; D gene uncertain. Trimming took 1 base from V and 2 from J, leaving 8 bases between them. The CDR3 spans 14 residues. In germline, CDR1 is SQVTM, CDR2 ANQGSEA. In DNA form, the CDR3 reads TGCAGCGTTGAAGGAGTTCCCAACACCGGGGAGCTGTTTTTT. Translating it yields CSVEGVPNTGELFF.

This chain connects TRBV5-1 to TRBJ2-3; 10 positions match TRBD2. V gave up 3 bases and J gave up 5 bases; unmatched junction bases: 3. The CDR3 loop spans 14 amino acids. The germline gives CDR1 SGHRS, CDR2 YFSETQ. CDR3 DNA sequence: TGCGCCAGCAGCTCAGCGGGGGGGCGAGATACGCAGTATTTT. This sequence encodes CASSSAGGRDTQYF.

CDR3 region: CASTGTGEEKLFF. The CDR3 DNA sequence: TGTGCCAGCACCGGGACAGGGGAAGAAAAACTGTTTTTT. J is TRBJ1-4 and V is TRBV28, with 10 bases lining up with TRBD1. This CDR3 has 13 residues. CDR1 and CDR2 from the germline V gene are MDHEN and SYDVKM. Unmatched junction bases numbered 4, after V lost 7 bases and J lost 8 bases.